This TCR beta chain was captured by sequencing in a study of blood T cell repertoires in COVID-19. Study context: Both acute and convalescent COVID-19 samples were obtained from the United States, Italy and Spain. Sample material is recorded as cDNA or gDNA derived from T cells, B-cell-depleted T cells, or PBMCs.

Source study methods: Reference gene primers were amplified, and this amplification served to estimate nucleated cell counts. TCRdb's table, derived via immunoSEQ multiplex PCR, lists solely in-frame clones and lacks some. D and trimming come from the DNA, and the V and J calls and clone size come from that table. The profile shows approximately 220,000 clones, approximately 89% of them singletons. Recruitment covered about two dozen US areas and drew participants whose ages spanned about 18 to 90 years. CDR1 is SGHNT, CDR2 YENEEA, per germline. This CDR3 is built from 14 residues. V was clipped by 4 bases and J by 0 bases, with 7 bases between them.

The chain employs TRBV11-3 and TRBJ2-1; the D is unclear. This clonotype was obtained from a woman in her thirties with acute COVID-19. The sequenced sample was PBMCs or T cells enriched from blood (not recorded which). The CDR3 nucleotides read TGTGCCAGCAGCTCAACTATCTCCTACAATGAGCAGTTCTTC. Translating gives CASSSTISYNEQFF.